This paragraph covers one T cell receptor beta chain sequence. Its cognate antigen is unknown. It was with random hexamers that roughly 0.5 to 1 ug RNA was reverse transcribed. One entry per CDR3 protein, called by TCRdb with MiXCR from the immunoSEQ multiplex PCR reads. The data contain about 130,000 distinct CDR3 sequences, about 94% of them singletons. There are 14 residues in the CDR3. The V gene's germline CDR1 is MDHEN and CDR2 SYDVKM. Losses at the gene ends were 4 bases for V and 7 bases for J; bases not matched to a gene: 6. This entry belongs to a study of CD8 T cells in Susac syndrome. On the study more broadly: Clinical remission applied to under 10 sequenced Susac syndrome patients, and more than five had active disease. At the time their blood was drawn, patients with Susac syndrome were either therapy-naive, on corticosteroids (with some of them also receiving intravenous immunoglobulin), or on intravenous immunoglobulin alone. The study's findings and limits: Across the total CD8+ repertoires, fewer than 20 Susac-specific public clones were found. The CD8+ TEMRA repertoires yielded roughly 5 such clones.

V gene TRBV28 combines with J gene TRBJ2-2, with 7 bases fitting TRBD2. The sample consisted of CD8+ T cells from PBMCs. The receptor was isolated from a human donor with Susac syndrome. The CDR3 bases are TGTGCCAGCAGTTGGGAGGGAAGCGGCGGGGAGCTGTTTTTT. Its translation: CASSWEGSGGELFF.